This TCR beta chain was retrieved from a study of shared clonotypes between healthy human individuals. The V gene end was trimmed by 7 bases and the J gene end by 7 bases; junction bases not matched to a gene: 11. The CDR3 totals 14 residues. Germline CDR1 and CDR2: WSHSY and SAAADI. Data came from immunoSEQ multiplex PCR; TCRdb stores just in-frame clones and leaves some out. The repertoire includes about a million clones, about 77% of them detected once, and nearly 1.5% sits in the top ten. This clone appeared a few times. The source of this sequence is a man between 18 and 35 years old in good health. V is TRBV10-2 and J is TRBJ1-1; TRBD1 aligns across 8 bases. Material for sequencing was memory CD4+ T cells sorted from blood. The subset here: CD45RA-negative fraction. In DNA, the CDR3 is TGCGCCAGCAAGTCCGGGACAGGTGCCCTTGAAGCTTTCTTT. Amino acid sequence: CASKSGTGALEAFF.